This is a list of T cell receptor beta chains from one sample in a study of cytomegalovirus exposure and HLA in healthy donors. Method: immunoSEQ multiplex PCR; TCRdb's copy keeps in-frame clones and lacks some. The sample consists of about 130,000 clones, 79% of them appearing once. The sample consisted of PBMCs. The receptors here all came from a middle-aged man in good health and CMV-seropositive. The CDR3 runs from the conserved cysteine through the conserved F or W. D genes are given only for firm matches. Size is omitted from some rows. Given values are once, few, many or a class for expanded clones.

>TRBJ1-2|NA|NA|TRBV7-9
TGTGCCAGCAGCGCGGGCGTATGGGATGGGGACTATGGCTACACCTTC
CASSAGVWDGDYGYTF
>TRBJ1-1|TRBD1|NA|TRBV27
TGTGCCAGCAGGGGACAGGGTTTTACTGAAGCTTTCTTT
CASRGQGFTEAFF
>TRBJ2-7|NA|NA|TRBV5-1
TGCGCCAGCAGCTTCGGGGGGCGCGAGCAGTACTTC
CASSFGGREQYF
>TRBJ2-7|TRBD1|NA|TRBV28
TGTGCCAGCAGCCCGACAGGGATCGGCTACGAGCAGTACTTC
CASSPTGIGYEQYF
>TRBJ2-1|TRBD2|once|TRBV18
TGTGCCAGCTCACCCGGGCTAGCGGCTTACAATGAGCAGTTCTTC
CASSPGLAAYNEQFF
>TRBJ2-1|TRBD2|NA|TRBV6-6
TGTGCCAGCAGCCTACGGGAGGGGGGGACCTACAATGAGCAGTTCTTC
CASSLREGGTYNEQFF
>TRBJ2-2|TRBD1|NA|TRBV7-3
TGTGCCAGCAGCCCGGGGACAGGGTCTGACACCGGGGAGCTGTTTTTT
CASSPGTGSDTGELFF
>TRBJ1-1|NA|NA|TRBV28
TGTGCCAGCAGTGGACAGAGGAACACTGAAGCTTTCTTT
CASSGQRNTEAFF
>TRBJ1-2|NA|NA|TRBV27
TGTGCCAGCAGCCCGGGACACGGAGTAGCCGCTAACTATGGCTACACCTTC
CASSPGHGVAANYGYTF
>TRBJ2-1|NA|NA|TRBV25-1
TGTGCCAGCAGTGACCTCAGTCATGAGCAGTTCTTC
CASSDLSHEQFF
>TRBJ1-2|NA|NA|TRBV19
TGTGCCAGTAGTACTCCCAGGGAAGGAGCTGGCTACACCTTC
CASSTPREGAGYTF
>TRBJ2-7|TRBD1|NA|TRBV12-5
TGTGCTAGTGGTCCAGAGACAGGGACCTACGAGCAGTACTTC
CASGPETGTYEQYF
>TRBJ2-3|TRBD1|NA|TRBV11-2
TGTGCCAGCAGCTTAAGACAGGGCACTAGCACAGATACGCAGTATTTT
CASSLRQGTSTDTQYF
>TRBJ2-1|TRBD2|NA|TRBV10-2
TGCGCCAGCAGCCTTAGCGGGAGGGCCATTGAGCAGTTCTTC
CASSLSGRAIEQFF
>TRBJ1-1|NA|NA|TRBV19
TGTGCCAGTAGTAGTCCGCGGATGAACACTGAAGCTTTCTTT
CASSSPRMNTEAFF
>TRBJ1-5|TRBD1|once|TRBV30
TGTGCCACCCCAGGGGGAGGCAATCAGCCCCAGCATTTT
CATPGGGNQPQHF
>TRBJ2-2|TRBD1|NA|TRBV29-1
TGCAGCACCATAGGACAGGGGGCGACCGGGGAGCTGTTTTTT
CSTIGQGATGELFF
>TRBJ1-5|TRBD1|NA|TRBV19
TGTGCCAGCTCCGGGACAGGGTATCAGCCCCAGCATTTT
CASSGTGYQPQHF
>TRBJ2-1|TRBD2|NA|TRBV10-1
TGCGCCAGCAGTTCAACTAGCGGGAGGCCCTACAATGAGCAGTTCTTC
CASSSTSGRPYNEQFF
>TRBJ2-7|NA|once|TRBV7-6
TGTGCCAGCAGCTATACTTCCTACGAGCAGTACTTC
CASSYTSYEQYF
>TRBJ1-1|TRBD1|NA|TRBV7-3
TGTGCCAGCAGCCGGGGACAGGGGTCCACTGAAGCTTTCTTT
CASSRGQGSTEAFF
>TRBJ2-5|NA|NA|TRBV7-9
TGTGCCAGCAGAAAGGGGCAAGAGACCCAGTACTTC
CASRKGQETQYF
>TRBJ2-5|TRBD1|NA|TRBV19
TGTGCCAGTACCCCAGCGGGACAGGGGGCAAGAGAGACCCAGTACTTC
CASTPAGQGARETQYF
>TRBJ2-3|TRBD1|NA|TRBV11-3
TGTGCCAGCAGCCTGGGACAGGGTAGCACAGATACGCAGTATTTT
CASSLGQGSTDTQYF
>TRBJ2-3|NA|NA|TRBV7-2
TGTGCCAGCAGCCGACTAGTCACAGATACGCAGTATTTT
CASSRLVTDTQYF
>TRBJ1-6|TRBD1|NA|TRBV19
TGTGCCAGTAGTATATTGGGACAGGGAAATTCACCCCTCCACTTT
CASSILGQGNSPLHF
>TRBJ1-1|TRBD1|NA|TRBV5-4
TGTGCCAGCAGCCCCGGTTGGGGGAGGACAGGGGGCTCGAACACTGAAGCTTTCTTT
CASSPGWGRTGGSNTEAFF
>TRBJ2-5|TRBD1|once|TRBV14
TGTGCCAGCAGCCGCGATTTTGGGACAGCGAAGGCCGAGACCCAGTACTTC
CASSRDFGTAKAETQYF
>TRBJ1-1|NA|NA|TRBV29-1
TGCAGCGTGCAAGATAGGGGCCGCGGCACTGAAGCTTTCTTT
CSVQDRGRGTEAFF